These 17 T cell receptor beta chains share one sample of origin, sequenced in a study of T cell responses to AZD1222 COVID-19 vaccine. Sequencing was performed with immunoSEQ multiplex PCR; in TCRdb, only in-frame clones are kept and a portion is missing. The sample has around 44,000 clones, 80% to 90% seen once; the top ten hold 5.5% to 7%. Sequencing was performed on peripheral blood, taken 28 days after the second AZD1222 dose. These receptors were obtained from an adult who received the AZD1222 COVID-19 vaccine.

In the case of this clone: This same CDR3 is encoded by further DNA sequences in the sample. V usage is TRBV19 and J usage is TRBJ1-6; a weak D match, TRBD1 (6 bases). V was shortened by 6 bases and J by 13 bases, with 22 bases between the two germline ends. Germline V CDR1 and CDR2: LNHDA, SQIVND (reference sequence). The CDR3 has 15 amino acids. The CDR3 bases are TGTGCCAGTAGCAATCGACCGGACAGCGGGTCTCCCCTCCACTTT. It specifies CASSNRPDSGSPLHF.

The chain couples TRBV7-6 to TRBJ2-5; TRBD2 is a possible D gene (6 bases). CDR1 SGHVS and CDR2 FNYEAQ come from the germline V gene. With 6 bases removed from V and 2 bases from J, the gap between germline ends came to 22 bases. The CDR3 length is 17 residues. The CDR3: CASRGGRGPELQETQYF. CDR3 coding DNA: TGTGCCAGCAGGGGAGGCCGGGGCCCCGAGCTACAAGAGACCCAGTACTTC.

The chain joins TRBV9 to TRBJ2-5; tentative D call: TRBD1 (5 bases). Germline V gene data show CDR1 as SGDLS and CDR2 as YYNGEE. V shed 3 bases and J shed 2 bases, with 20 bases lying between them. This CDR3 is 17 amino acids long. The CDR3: CASSARKTGLTQETQYF. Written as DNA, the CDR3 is TGTGCCAGCAGCGCTCGAAAAACAGGCCTTACACAAGAGACCCAGTACTTC.

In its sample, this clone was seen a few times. The CDR3 here is CASSLSMGDPYNEQFF. Written as DNA, the CDR3 is TGTGCCAGCAGTTTATCGATGGGCGACCCTTACAATGAGCAGTTCTTC. The J gene is TRBJ2-1, the V gene TRBV27; D is ambiguous. The V end was cut by 0 bases, the J end by 4 bases, with 13 bases between. The CDR3 extends over 16 amino acids. Germline V gives CDR1 MNHEY, CDR2 SMNVEV (reference sequence).

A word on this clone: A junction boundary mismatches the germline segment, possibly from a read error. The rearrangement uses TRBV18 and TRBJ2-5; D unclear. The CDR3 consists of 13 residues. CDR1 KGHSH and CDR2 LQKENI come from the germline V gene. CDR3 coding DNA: TGTGCCAGCTCACCATTCGGTGAGGAGACCCAGCACTTC. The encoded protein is CASSPFGEETQHF.

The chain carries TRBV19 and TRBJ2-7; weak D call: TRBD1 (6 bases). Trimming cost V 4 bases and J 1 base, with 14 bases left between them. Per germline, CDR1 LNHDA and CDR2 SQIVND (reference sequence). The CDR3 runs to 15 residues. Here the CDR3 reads CASSTLRDTSYEQYF. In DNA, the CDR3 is TGTGCCAGTAGTACTCTACGGGACACTTCCTACGAGCAGTACTTC.

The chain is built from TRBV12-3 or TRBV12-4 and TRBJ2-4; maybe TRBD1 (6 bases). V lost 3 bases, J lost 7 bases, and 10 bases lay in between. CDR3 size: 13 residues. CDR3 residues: CASSLVQGNIQYF. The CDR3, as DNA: TGTGCCAGCAGTTTGGTTCAGGGGAACATTCAGTACTTC.

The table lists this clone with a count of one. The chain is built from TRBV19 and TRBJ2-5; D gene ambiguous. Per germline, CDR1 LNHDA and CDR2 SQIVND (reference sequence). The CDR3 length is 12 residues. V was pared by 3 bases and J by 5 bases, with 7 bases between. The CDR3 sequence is CASSIGVETQYF. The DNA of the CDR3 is TGTGCCAGTAGTATTGGGGTGGAGACCCAGTACTTC.

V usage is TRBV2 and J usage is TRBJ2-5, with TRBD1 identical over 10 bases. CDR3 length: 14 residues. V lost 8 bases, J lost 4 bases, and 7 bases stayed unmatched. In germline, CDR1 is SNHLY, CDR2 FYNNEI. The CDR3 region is CASVPDRGRETQYF. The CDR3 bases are TGTGCCAGCGTGCCCGACAGGGGGCGAGAGACCCAGTACTTC.

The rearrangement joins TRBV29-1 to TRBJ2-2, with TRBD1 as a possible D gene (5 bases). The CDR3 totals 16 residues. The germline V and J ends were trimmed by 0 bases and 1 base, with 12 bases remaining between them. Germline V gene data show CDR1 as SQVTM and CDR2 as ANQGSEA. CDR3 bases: TGCAGCGTTGAAGAGGGTAGTGGACAGAACACCGGGGAGCTGTTTTTT. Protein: CSVEEGSGQNTGELFF.

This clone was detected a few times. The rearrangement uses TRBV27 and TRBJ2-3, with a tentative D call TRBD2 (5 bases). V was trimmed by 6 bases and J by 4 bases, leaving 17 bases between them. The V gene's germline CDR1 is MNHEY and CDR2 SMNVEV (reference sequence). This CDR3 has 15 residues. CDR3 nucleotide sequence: TGTGCCAGCAGGGACTTATTTGAATCCTCAGATACGCAGTATTTT. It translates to CASRDLFESSDTQYF.

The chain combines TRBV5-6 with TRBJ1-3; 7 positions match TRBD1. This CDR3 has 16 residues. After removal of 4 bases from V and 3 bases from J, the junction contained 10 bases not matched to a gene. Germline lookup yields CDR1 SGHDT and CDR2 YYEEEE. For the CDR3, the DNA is TGTGCCAGCAGCCCCGTTTCCCGGACAGGTGGAAACACCATATATTTT. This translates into CASSPVSRTGGNTIYF.

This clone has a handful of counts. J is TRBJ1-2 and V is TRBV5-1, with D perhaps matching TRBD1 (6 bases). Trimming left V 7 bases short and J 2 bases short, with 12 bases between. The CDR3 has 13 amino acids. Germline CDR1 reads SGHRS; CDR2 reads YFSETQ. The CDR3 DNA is TGCGCCAGCGGGGCCGGACAGAACTATGGCTACACCTTC. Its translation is CASGAGQNYGYTF.

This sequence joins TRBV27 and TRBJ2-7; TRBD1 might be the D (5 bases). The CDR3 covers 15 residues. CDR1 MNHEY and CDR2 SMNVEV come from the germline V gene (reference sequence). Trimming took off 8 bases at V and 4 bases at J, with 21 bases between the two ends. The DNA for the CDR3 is TGTGCCAGCCAAACTTTAGAAGGGGTTGGGTACGAGCAGTACTTC. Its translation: CASQTLEGVGYEQYF.

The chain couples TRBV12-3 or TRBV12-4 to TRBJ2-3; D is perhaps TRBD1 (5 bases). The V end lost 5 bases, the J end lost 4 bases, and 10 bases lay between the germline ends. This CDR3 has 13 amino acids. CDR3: CASSPPGPDTQYF. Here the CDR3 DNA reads TGTGCCAGCAGTCCCCCAGGGCCAGATACGCAGTATTTT.

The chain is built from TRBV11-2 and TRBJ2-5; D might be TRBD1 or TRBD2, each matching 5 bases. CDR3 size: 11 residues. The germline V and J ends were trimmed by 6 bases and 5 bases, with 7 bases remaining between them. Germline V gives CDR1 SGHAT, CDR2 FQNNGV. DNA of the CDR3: TGTGCCAGCAGTAGGGACGAGACCCAGTACTTC. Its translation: CASSRDETQYF.

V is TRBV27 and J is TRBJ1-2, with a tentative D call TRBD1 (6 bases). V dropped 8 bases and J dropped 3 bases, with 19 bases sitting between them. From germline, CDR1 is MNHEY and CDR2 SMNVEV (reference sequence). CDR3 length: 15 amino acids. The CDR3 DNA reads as TGTGCCAGCTCCTCCAAGGGGGGAAGGGACTATGGCTACACCTTC. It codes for CASSSKGGRDYGYTF.